What follows is one TCR beta chain and its context. Its cognate antigen is unknown. Here immunoSEQ multiplex PCR was the method, and the copy in TCRdb shows in-frame clones only, minus some. Among more than 20,000 clones, about 86% were seen once, and the ten largest hold approximately 4.4%. This entry comes from a study of T cells in localized non-small cell lung cancer. The V gene's germline CDR1 is MNHEY and CDR2 SMNVEV (reference sequence). The J segment lost 2 bases and the V segment lost 5 bases, leaving 1 base of the junction unmatched. This CDR3 contains 14 residues. Study-level results: Appearing in adjacent lung were a median about 50 of the top 100 tumor clones. The highest T cell clonality was in uninvolved adjacent lung, above tumor. Heterogeneity within the tumor remains possible, as just one region underwent sequencing.

Material: PBMCs, obtained before any cancer treatment. The chain is built from TRBV27 and TRBJ1-5; 9 nucleotides align to TRBD1. This receptor was identified in a man aged 35-75 years with stage II lung adenocarcinoma. CDR3 amino acids: CASSRQGGNQPQHF. The CDR3 region has the DNA TGTGCCAGCAGTCGACAGGGGGGCAATCAGCCCCAGCATTTT.